These 14 T cell receptor beta chains came from one sample sequenced in a study of cytomegalovirus exposure and HLA in healthy donors (dated by TCRdb to about 2017). Receptors were amplified or captured by the immunoSEQ multiplex PCR assay. The multiplex PCR relied on a mix of 60 forward primers for TCR Vbeta segments and 13 reverse primers for TCR Jbeta segments. TCRdb re-hosts the immuneACCESS table, in-frame sequences only. Its copies lack some clones; in the studies checked, an unresolved V gene accounts for under half of them, and the cause for the rest is not known. A total of about 140,000 clones appear in this sample, approximately 78% of them only once. Clones ranked in the top ten supply 2% to 3% of the sample. Sequencing was carried out using PBMCs. Receptors originate from a young woman in good health and CMV-seropositive.

The rearrangement uses TRBV5-5 and TRBJ2-1; no clear D. Germline-derived CDR1 and CDR2 are SGHKS and YYEKEE (reference sequence). The length of the CDR3 is 12 residues. V dropped 4 bases and J dropped 8 bases, with 10 bases sitting between them. CDR3 sequence: CASSPDSDEQFF. The CDR3 DNA is TGTGCCAGCAGCCCTGACTCCGATGAGCAGTTCTTC. Combining the CDR3 with reference TRBV5-5 and TRBJ2-1 gives the whole variable domain DAGVTQSPTHLIKTRGQQVTLRCSPISGHKSVSWYQQVLGQGPQFIFQYYEKEERGRGNFPDRFSARQFPNYSSELNVNALLLGDSALYLCASSPDSDEQFFGPGTRLTVL.

The rearrangement uses TRBV2 and TRBJ1-2; 7 bases line up with TRBD1. Germline CDR1 reads SNHLY; CDR2 reads FYNNEI. The CDR3 loop spans 14 amino acids. With V trimmed by 6 bases and J by 4 bases, 8 bases remained unmatched. CDR3 sequence reads: CASSSAGQTYGYTF. For the CDR3, the DNA is TGTGCCAGCAGCTCCGCGGGACAGACCTATGGCTACACCTTC.

The CDR3 protein is CASSFGTGGRGTEAFF. CDR3 DNA sequence: TGTGCCAGCAGCTTCGGGACAGGGGGCCGGGGCACTGAAGCTTTCTTT. V gene TRBV7-2 combines with J gene TRBJ1-1; 12 nucleotides match TRBD1. V shed 3 bases, J shed 4 bases, and the junction held 6 bases outside the gene matches. Germline loops: CDR1 SGHTA, CDR2 FQGNSA. This CDR3 spans 16 amino acids.

The chain couples TRBV7-6 to TRBJ2-3, with D possibly matching TRBD1 (6 bases). The CDR3 consists of 13 residues. Deletions cut 3 bases from V and 4 bases from J, with 8 bases between. CDR1 and CDR2 (germline): SGHVS, FNYEAQ. The CDR3 sequence: CASSFQGPDTQYF. As DNA, the CDR3 is TGTGCCAGCAGCTTCCAGGGGCCAGATACGCAGTATTTT.

The chain employs TRBV5-6 and TRBJ1-2, with D perhaps TRBD1 (5 bases). The CDR3 has 14 residues. Germline CDR1 reads SGHDT; CDR2 reads YYEEEE. Trimming cost V 0 bases and J 3 bases, with 9 bases left between them. CDR3 in DNA: TGTGCCAGCAGCTTGGTTTGGGGGGACTATGGCTACACCTTC. Amino acid sequence: CASSLVWGDYGYTF.

This clone was observed a few times. This chain joins TRBV6-1 and TRBJ2-7, with 9 nucleotides matching TRBD1. In germline, CDR1 is MNHNS, CDR2 SASEGT. The CDR3 is 13 residues long. With 8 bases clipped from V and 5 bases from J, the junction kept 7 bases outside the gene matches. CDR3 nucleotide sequence: TGTGCCAGCCTTAGACAGGGGGTCCACGAGCAGTACTTC. This encodes CASLRQGVHEQYF.

The V call is TRBV7-9, the J call TRBJ2-6; D may be TRBD2 (5 bases). This CDR3 is built from 16 residues. The V end lost 3 bases, the J end lost 0 bases, and 9 bases lay between the germline ends. Looked up from germline, CDR1 is SEHNR and CDR2 is FQNEAQ (reference sequence). The CDR3 DNA reads TGTGCCAGCAGCTTTTCAGGAGGCTCTGGGGCCAACGTCCTGACTTTC. The encoded protein is CASSFSGGSGANVLTF.

This clone has just one count. The rearrangement links TRBV11-2 to TRBJ2-7; no reliable D call. The V gene lost 5 bases and the J gene lost 2 bases, with 10 bases spanning the gap. From germline, CDR1 is SGHAT and CDR2 FQNNGV. This CDR3 contains 13 residues. DNA for the CDR3: TGTGCCAGCAGCCCCGGTTCTACCTACGAGCAGTACTTC. Its translation is CASSPGSTYEQYF.

The V and J genes are TRBV27 and TRBJ2-1, with D unresolved. V was shortened by 5 bases and J by 0 bases, with 14 bases between the two germline ends. The CDR3 spans 16 residues. Germline V gene data show CDR1 as MNHEY and CDR2 as SMNVEV (reference sequence). CDR3 loop: CASSPTRLSSYNEQFF. Written as DNA, the CDR3 is TGTGCCAGCAGTCCTACCCGCTTAAGCTCCTACAATGAGCAGTTCTTC.

The J gene is TRBJ2-1, the V gene TRBV5-4, with D uncertain. CDR1 SGHNT and CDR2 YYREEE come from the germline V gene (reference sequence). The CDR3 length is 14 residues. Trimming removed 4 bases from V and 6 bases from J, with 14 bases in between. CDR3 DNA sequence: TGTGCCAGCAGCCTCTCGTCACAGTTCAATGAGCAGTTCTTC. It translates to CASSLSSQFNEQFF.

The chain couples TRBV25-1 to TRBJ2-1; 14 positions match TRBD2. With V trimmed by 2 bases and J by 5 bases, 2 bases remained unmatched. Looked up from germline, CDR1 is MGHDK and CDR2 is SYGVNS. The CDR3 extends over 16 amino acids. The CDR3 sequence: CASSEKTSGGDNEQFF. The CDR3 coding sequence is TGTGCCAGCAGTGAAAAGACTAGCGGGGGGGACAATGAGCAGTTCTTC. The variable domain in full, completed from reference TRBV25-1 and TRBJ2-1, reads EADIYQTPRYLVIGTGKKITLECSQTMGHDKMYWYQQDPGMELHLIHYSYGVNSTEKGDLSSESTVSRIRTEHFPLTLESARPSHTSQYLCASSEKTSGGDNEQFFGPGTRLTVL.

V usage is TRBV6-6 and J usage is TRBJ2-2; tentative D call: TRBD1 (5 bases). This CDR3 is built from 16 residues. V lost 0 bases and J lost 6, with 14 bases in between. Germline CDR1 and CDR2: MNHNY and SVGAGI (reference sequence). The CDR3 sequence is CASSYSIGQGPGELFF. DNA of the CDR3: TGTGCCAGCAGTTACTCGATAGGCCAGGGTCCCGGGGAGCTGTTTTTT.

The J gene is TRBJ1-1, the V gene TRBV30, with TRBD1 identical over 8 bases. With 4 bases clipped from V and 9 bases from J, the junction kept 4 bases outside the gene matches. Germline lookup yields CDR1 GTSNPN and CDR2 SVGIG (reference sequence). CDR3 length: 11 residues. CDR3 nucleotides: TGTGCCTGGACCACAGGGGGTCAAGCTTTCTTT. Its protein product is CAWTTGGQAFF. Using reference TRBV30 and TRBJ1-1 for the parts outside the CDR3, the full variable domain is SQTIHQWPATLVQPVGSPLSLECTVEGTSNPNLYWYRQAAGRGLQLLFYSVGIGQISSEVPQNLSASRPQDRQFILSSKKLLLSDSGFYLCAWTTGGQAFFGQGTRLTVV.

The rearrangement uses TRBV5-6 and TRBJ1-1; D is unresolved. The V end was cut by 7 bases, the J end by 4 bases, with 8 bases between. The CDR3 is 11 amino acids. Germline loops: CDR1 SGHDT, CDR2 YYEEEE. The CDR3 DNA reads TGTGCCAGCGGCGAGGGCACTGAAGCTTTCTTT. Translating it yields CASGEGTEAFF.